These 2 T cell receptor beta chains were all obtained from the same sample, sequenced in a study of T cells in Graves' hyperthyroidism and ophthalmopathy. TCR beta CDR3 region amplification was performed from RNA transcripts. RT-PCR in the first round (using the HTBI primer set) targeted the TCR CDR3. TCRdb used MiXCR to reprocess the multiplex PCR reads, holding one entry per CDR3 protein. This sample has roughly 500,000 distinct CDR3 sequences; 46% occur once, and the top ten carry around 17%. Specimen: peripheral blood or thyroid tissue (not recorded which). The receptors shown here come from an adult woman with Graves' disease, either hyperthyroidism or ophthalmopathy (not recorded which).

This clonotype was found many times. V usage is TRBV9 and J usage is TRBJ1-1; D is perhaps TRBD1 (5 bases). The V gene lost 4 bases and the J gene lost 9 bases, with 28 bases spanning the gap. The CDR3 has 17 amino acids. Germline loops: CDR1 SGDLS, CDR2 YYNGEE. The DNA for the CDR3 is TGTGCCAGCAGCCCCCACCCCGGGACGTTCTCCGGGGGGAAAGCTTTCTTT. Translation gives CASSPHPGTFSGGKAFF. Looking up the rest from reference TRBV9 and TRBJ1-1 gives the full variable domain: DSGVTQTPKHLITATGQRVTLRCSPRSGDLSVYWYQQSLDQGLQFLIQYYNGEERAKGNILERFSAQQFPDLHSELNLSSLELGDSALYFCASSPHPGTFSGGKAFFGQGTRLTVV.

Of note for this clonotype: A junction end diverges from the germline sequence, so it may reflect a read error. The J gene is TRBJ2-7, the V gene TRBV6-1, with unresolved D. CDR1 MNHNS and CDR2 SASEGT come from the germline V gene. The CDR3 totals 20 residues. This chain's CDR3 is CANSAGRTPLKVVTDYEQYF. DNA for the CDR3: TGTGCCAACAGTGCAGGCCGGACCCCGCTTAAGGTGGTCACAGACTACGAGCAGTACTTC.